The clone carrying this T cell receptor beta chain counts as medium-sized by frequency. This entry comes from a study of T cell clusters in autoimmune cytopenias. CDR3 length: 17 amino acids. CDR1 is MNHEY and CDR2 is SVGAGI in the germline V gene. TRB was amplified by touch-down multiplex PCR, primer pools A and B combined. Following a re-call of the multiplex PCR reads, TCRdb has one entry per CDR3 protein and lacks DNA. This sample contains around 11,000 distinct CDR3 sequences. About 39,000 genome equivalents of blood DNA were amplified for TRB. In addition, the sample was reused for a study of T cell repertoires in aging, cancer and after chemotherapy.

The sequence came from a human donor in good health. The chain has TRBV6-5 and TRBJ1-1; no DNA is available, so the TRBD1 call from TCRdb remains unchecked. Sequenced sample: peripheral blood. The CDR3 sequence: CASSRLRPGQGSTEAFF.